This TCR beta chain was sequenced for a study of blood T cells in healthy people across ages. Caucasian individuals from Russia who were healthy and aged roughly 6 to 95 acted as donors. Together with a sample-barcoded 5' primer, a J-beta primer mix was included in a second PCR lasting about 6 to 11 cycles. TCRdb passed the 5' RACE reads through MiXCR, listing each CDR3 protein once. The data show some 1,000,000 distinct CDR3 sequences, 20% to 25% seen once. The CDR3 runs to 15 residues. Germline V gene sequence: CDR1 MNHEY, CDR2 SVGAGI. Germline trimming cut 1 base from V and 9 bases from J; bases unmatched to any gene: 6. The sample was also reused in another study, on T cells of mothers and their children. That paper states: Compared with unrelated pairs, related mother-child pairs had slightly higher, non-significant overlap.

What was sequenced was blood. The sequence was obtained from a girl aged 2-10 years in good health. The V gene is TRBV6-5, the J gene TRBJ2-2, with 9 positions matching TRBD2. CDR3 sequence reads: CASSYWGSGSRELFF. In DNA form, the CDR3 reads TGTGCCAGCAGTTACTGGGGTAGCGGGAGTCGGGAGCTGTTTTTT.